The 7 T cell receptor beta chains reported below all come from one sample, sequenced in a study of identical twins. TCRdb itself ran the 5' RACE reads through MiXCR, one entry per CDR3 protein. Among roughly 250,000 distinct CDR3 sequences, 5.5% to 7% were seen once, and the ten largest hold approximately 3.6%. The same sample was also used in a study of yellow fever vaccine responses in identical twins.

The source material was memory (CD45RO+) T cells sorted from blood. The receptors shown here come from a woman younger than 30 in good health.

This clonotype was seen ten or more times. V is TRBV7-9 and J is TRBJ2-1; the D is unclear. This CDR3 region has 12 residues. Germline CDR1 reads SEHNR; CDR2 reads FQNEAQ (reference sequence). With 0 bases removed from V and 5 bases from J, the gap between germline ends came to 2 bases. The CDR3 DNA is TGTGCCAGCAGCTTAGCCGACAATGAGCAGTTCTTC. Encoded protein: CASSLADNEQFF.

This clonotype was recorded many times. The chain links TRBV11-1 to TRBJ2-2, with 15 bases matching TRBD2. J lost 5 bases, V lost 5 bases, and 9 bases had no gene match. The CDR3 totals 18 residues. The germline V gene encodes CDR1 SGHAT and CDR2 FQDESV (reference sequence). CDR3 residues: CASSVGLAGGSGTGELFF. In DNA, the CDR3 is TGTGCCAGCAGCGTCGGACTAGCGGGAGGGTCGGGGACCGGGGAGCTGTTTTTT.

This clonotype has more than one count but fewer than ten. V and J are TRBV20-1 and TRBJ2-1; D perhaps matches TRBD2 (5 bases). Germline lookup yields CDR1 DFQATT and CDR2 SNEGSKA (reference sequence). V was shortened by 5 bases and J by 4 bases, with 12 bases between the two germline ends. CDR3 length: 13 amino acids. The CDR3 spells CSAPRPGYNEQFF. The DNA of the CDR3 is TGCAGTGCTCCCAGACCGGGATACAATGAGCAGTTCTTC.

This clonotype was observed many times. This chain connects TRBV10-2 to TRBJ1-2; D is ambiguous. From germline, CDR1 is WSHSY and CDR2 SAAADI. V dropped 3 bases and J dropped 0 bases, with 11 bases sitting between them. This CDR3 comprises 15 residues. The chain's CDR3 is CASSDGSGANYGYTF. CDR3 bases: TGCGCCAGCAGTGACGGCAGTGGAGCTAACTATGGCTACACCTTC.

This clonotype was observed once. J is TRBJ2-1 and V is TRBV5-3, with 13 bases identical to TRBD2. TRBV5-3 is recorded as an ORF, its role being uncertain. With V trimmed by 4 bases and J by 10 bases, 8 bases remained unmatched. The length of the CDR3 is 15 residues. The CDR3 loop is CARSPGLAGDGEQFF. The CDR3 DNA sequence: TGTGCCAGAAGCCCCGGACTAGCGGGAGACGGGGAGCAGTTCTTC.

This clonotype has a count of ten or more. This sequence joins TRBV7-6 and TRBJ2-1; TRBD2 agrees at 10 bases. The CDR3 runs 16 residues. The germline V gene encodes CDR1 SGHVS and CDR2 FNYEAQ. The ends lost 5 bases at V and 0 bases at J; junction bases unmatched: 4. In DNA form, the CDR3 reads TGTGCCAGCAGCACCCCTAGCGGGAGCTCCTACAATGAGCAGTTCTTC. Its translation is CASSTPSGSSYNEQFF.

This clonotype was observed a few times. This chain joins TRBV7-8 and TRBJ1-2; no definite D call. Germline V gene sequence: CDR1 SGHVS, CDR2 FQNEAQ. V lost 7 bases, J lost 2 bases, and 26 bases lay in between. The CDR3 spans 18 residues. CDR3 coding DNA: TGTGCCAGCACCGCAAAGGCTCGGAAACTTACTGACAACTATGGCTACACCTTC. Translating it yields CASTAKARKLTDNYGYTF. Using reference TRBV7-8 and TRBJ1-2 for the parts outside the CDR3, the full variable domain is GAGVSQSPRYKVAKRGQDVALRCDPISGHVSLFWYQQALGQGPEFLTYFQNEAQLDKSGLPSDRFFAERPEGSVSTLKIQRTQQEDSAVYLCASTAKARKLTDNYGYTFGSGTRLTVV.